Below are 21 T cell receptor beta chains sequenced from a single sample in a study of T-cell memory formation after mild COVID-19 (dated by TCRdb to about 2021). Library method: 5' RACE. Sequenced on an Illumina NovaSeq 6000. The public sequencing data were trimmed at Q25 with fastp and processed into clonotypes with MiXCR by TCRdb, which kept only in-frame beta chains. Every entry covers one CDR3 protein and lists the most common genes and DNA from its rows. In this sample the table shows 220,000 or so distinct CDR3 sequences, approximately 10% of which occur a single time. Clones ranked in the top ten supply roughly 4% of the sample. Sequencing was performed on PBMCs or a T cell subset sorted from them (not recorded which). These receptors were taken from a man aged 18 to 30 who had mild COVID-19 (a few samples of this study predate the infection). The sample titles of this study are shuffled in the database, so cell type and time point are left out; the donor was told from shared clones.

The chain combines TRBV4-3 with TRBJ2-3, with a possible D match to TRBD2 (6 bases). Germline V gene data show CDR1 as LGHNA and CDR2 as YSLEER. The germline V and J ends were trimmed by 4 bases and 4 bases, with 18 bases remaining between them. The CDR3 has 16 residues. This CDR3 reads CASSLGGRNKADTQYF. The DNA for the CDR3 is TGCGCCAGCAGCCTGGGGGGACGCAACAAAGCAGATACGCAGTATTTT.

This chain links TRBV7-9 with TRBJ2-7; D is unclear. The CDR3 sequence is 13 residues long. Trimming took off 2 bases at V and 2 bases at J, with 7 bases between the two ends. Germline CDR1 SEHNR, CDR2 FQNEAQ (reference sequence). The CDR3 is CASSLWGAYEQYV. CDR3 coding DNA: TGTGCCAGCAGCTTATGGGGTGCCTACGAGCAGTACGTC.

J is TRBJ2-3 and V is TRBV4-3; D is perhaps TRBD1 (6 bases). Germline-derived CDR1 and CDR2 are LGHNA and YSLEER. Trimming took 0 bases from V and 7 from J, leaving 8 bases between them. The CDR3 extends over 13 amino acids. The CDR3 bases are TGCGCCAGCAGCCAAGAACAGGGCAATACGCAGTATTTT. Its protein product is CASSQEQGNTQYF.

The rearrangement links TRBV20-1 to TRBJ2-2; 10 positions match TRBD2. Germline V gene sequence: CDR1 DFQATT, CDR2 SNEGSKA (reference sequence). V shed 2 bases and J 1 base; nucleotides not matched to a gene: 4. The CDR3 consists of 16 residues. CDR3 nucleotides: TGCAGTGCTAGACCTAGCGGGGGCCGGAACACCGGGGAGCTGTTTTTT. Translated: CSARPSGGRNTGELFF.

This clonotype has more than one count but fewer than ten. V and J are TRBV7-8 and TRBJ1-3; perhaps TRBD1 as D (6 bases). V lost 1 base, J lost 2 bases, and 12 bases lay in between. Germline-derived CDR1 and CDR2 are SGHVS and FQNEAQ. The CDR3 runs 16 residues. The DNA of the CDR3 is TGTGCCAGCAGCTTAGGGAACAGGGCGCCTGGAAACACCATATATTTT. Translating it yields CASSLGNRAPGNTIYF.

This clonotype was counted only a few times. The chain carries TRBV5-1 and TRBJ2-7, with D possibly TRBD2 on 6 matching bases. There are 13 residues in the CDR3. Trimming cost V 5 bases and J 4 bases, with 13 bases left between them. Germline CDR1 reads SGHRS; CDR2 reads YFSETQ. The CDR3 DNA is TGCGCCAGCAGATCCGGGAGTTTTTACGAGCAGTACTTC. This encodes CASRSGSFYEQYF.

This clonotype was observed many times. The chain is built from TRBV20-1 and TRBJ2-7; possible D gene TRBD1, 6 bases. Germline CDR1 DFQATT, CDR2 SNEGSKA (reference sequence). Trimming left V 0 bases short and J 0 bases short, with 12 bases between. The CDR3 has 15 residues. The CDR3 spells CSARDPGQSSYEQYV. CDR3 in DNA: TGCAGTGCTAGAGATCCCGGACAGAGCTCCTACGAGCAGTACGTC.

This clonotype appeared a few times. The CDR3 nucleotides are TGTGCCAGCAGCGGCATAGCGGGGGGGGCCCAGCAAGAGACCCAGTACTTC. Amino acids: CASSGIAGGAQQETQYF. The J gene is TRBJ2-5, the V gene TRBV7-2; 11 bases map to TRBD2. V shed 5 bases, J shed 2 bases, and the junction held 10 bases outside the gene matches. Germline CDR1 reads SGHTA; CDR2 reads FQGNSA. This CDR3 has 17 amino acids.

This clonotype was detected a few times. CDR3 amino acids: CSARDRADHNYGYTF. The CDR3 DNA sequence: TGCAGTGCTAGAGATCGTGCAGACCATAACTATGGCTACACCTTC. The gene calls are TRBV20-1 and TRBJ1-2; D uncertain. Trimming took 0 bases from V and 1 from J, leaving 12 bases between them. The length of the CDR3 is 15 residues. The germline gives CDR1 DFQATT, CDR2 SNEGSKA (reference sequence).

There are a few counts of this clonotype. The chain recombines TRBV7-3 with TRBJ1-2; TRBD1 aligns across 7 bases. Trimming removed 6 bases from V and 1 base from J; junction bases left unmatched: 8. In germline, CDR1 is SGHTA, CDR2 FQGTGA. The CDR3 is 15 amino acids. The CDR3 region has the DNA TGTGCCAGCAGGCCCACCGGGACAGATAACTATGGCTACACCTTC. Residues: CASRPTGTDNYGYTF.

This chain connects TRBV4-1 to TRBJ1-6, with unresolved D. Germline assignment: CDR1 MGHRA and CDR2 YSYEKL. The CDR3 covers 20 residues. Trimming took off 5 bases at V and 0 bases at J, with 23 bases between the two ends. The CDR3 sequence: CASSIHHGKVIRSYNSPLHF. CDR3 DNA sequence: TGCGCCAGCAGCATCCACCACGGGAAGGTGATCCGCTCCTATAATTCACCCCTCCACTTT.

The chain is built from TRBV7-2 and TRBJ1-4; 7 nucleotides line up with TRBD1. Germline loops: CDR1 SGHTA, CDR2 FQGNSA. The CDR3 consists of 13 residues. V lost 0 bases to trimming and J lost 8 bases; unmatched junction nucleotides: 0. CDR3 in amino acids: CASSLATGEKLFF. CDR3 DNA sequence: TGTGCCAGCAGCTTAGCGACAGGGGAAAAACTGTTTTTT.

The genes are TRBV5-1 and TRBJ2-7; 9 positions match TRBD2. J was trimmed by 2 bases and V by 3 bases; bases with no gene match: 6. This CDR3 is 15 amino acids long. The germline CDR1 and CDR2 sequences are SGHRS and YFSETQ. The chain's CDR3 is CASSSSASGTYEQYF. CDR3 in DNA: TGCGCCAGCAGCTCCTCGGCTAGCGGGACCTACGAGCAGTACTTC.

The gene calls are TRBV5-5 and TRBJ2-7; 9 positions agree with TRBD1. Germline trimming cut 1 base from V and 6 bases from J; bases unmatched to any gene: 5. The CDR3 contains 14 residues. Germline values: CDR1 SGHKS, CDR2 YYEKEE (reference sequence). The CDR3 DNA follows: TGTGCCAGCAGCTTGCCCGGGACAGGGTTCGAGCAGTACGTC. It translates to CASSLPGTGFEQYV.

The sample holds a few counts of this clonotype. The chain links TRBV6-5 to TRBJ1-1; 11 bases agree with TRBD1. CDR3 size: 15 residues. In germline, CDR1 is MNHEY, CDR2 SVGAGI. The J segment lost 5 bases and the V segment lost 1 base, leaving 3 bases of the junction unmatched. The CDR3 region has the DNA TGTGCCAGCAGTTACTTGGGACAGGGGGAGACTGAAGCTTTCTTT. Translating gives CASSYLGQGETEAFF.

The chain employs TRBV6-1 and TRBJ2-3; 9 positions agree with TRBD1. The length of the CDR3 is 15 residues. J was trimmed by 6 bases and V by 7 bases; bases with no gene match: 11. Germline CDR1 is MNHNS and CDR2 is SASEGT. DNA of the CDR3: TGTGCCAGCAAATCGGGACAGGGTCCAACGGATACGCAGTATTTT. Amino acids: CASKSGQGPTDTQYF.

This rearrangement joins TRBV5-1 to TRBJ1-2, with TRBD1 identical over 7 bases. The CDR3 loop spans 16 amino acids. After removal of 0 bases from V and 4 bases from J, the junction contained 9 bases not matched to a gene. CDR1 and CDR2 (germline): SGHRS, YFSETQ. The CDR3 DNA follows: TGCGCCAGCAGCTTGGGAGGCGGGACAGTCGGCTATGGCTACACCTTC. The encoded protein is CASSLGGGTVGYGYTF. Full variable domain (remainder filled in from reference TRBV5-1 and TRBJ1-2): KAGVTQTPRYLIKTRGQQVTLSCSPISGHRSVSWYQQTPGQGLQFLFEYFSETQRNKGNFPGRFSGRQFSNSRSEMNVSTLELGDSALYLCASSLGGGTVGYGYTFGSGTRLTVV.

This chain links TRBV4-3 with TRBJ2-7; 8 nucleotides line up with TRBD1. Germline V gives CDR1 LGHNA, CDR2 YSLEER. The CDR3 is 17 amino acids. V dropped 0 bases and J dropped 0; count of bases not matched to a gene: 7. The CDR3 loop is CASSQDMVDRVSYEQYV. CDR3 coding DNA: TGCGCCAGCAGCCAAGACATGGTGGACAGGGTCTCCTACGAGCAGTACGTC.

This clonotype was picked up a small number of times. The chain has TRBV4-3 and TRBJ2-2; D gene uncertain. The CDR3 covers 13 residues. Germline V gene data show CDR1 as LGHNA and CDR2 as YSLEER. The V and J ends lost 3 bases and 6 bases respectively, with 8 bases between them. The chain's CDR3 is CASSHTTAGELFF. The CDR3 nucleotides read TGCGCCAGCAGCCATACCACGGCCGGGGAGCTGTTTTTT.

This clonotype was counted a few times. This sequence joins TRBV5-4 and TRBJ2-1; TRBD1 matches at 9 bases. Germline CDR1 and CDR2: SGHNT and YYREEE (reference sequence). V gave up 4 bases and J gave up 8 bases; unmatched junction bases: 10. This CDR3 is built from 15 residues. CDR3 amino acids: CASSLQGALSHEQFF. The CDR3 DNA is TGTGCCAGCAGCCTACAGGGGGCCTTATCCCATGAGCAGTTCTTC.

This clonotype came up many times. The V and J genes are TRBV5-5 and TRBJ1-1, with D maybe TRBD1 (6 bases). The CDR3 totals 11 residues. The germline CDR1 and CDR2 sequences are SGHKS and YYEKEE (reference sequence). V dropped 4 bases and J dropped 7 bases, with 8 bases sitting between them. The CDR3 sequence: CASSQGIEAFF. The CDR3 DNA reads as TGTGCCAGCAGCCAGGGGATTGAAGCTTTCTTT.